This TCR beta chain emerged from a study of cytomegalovirus exposure and HLA in healthy donors. Points from the study as a whole: Cytomegalovirus-associated TCR beta chains were listed, numbering more than 150.

About this clone itself: What it binds is unknown.

13 Jbeta primers and 60 Vbeta primers were used for the PCR. Here immunoSEQ multiplex PCR was the method, and the copy in TCRdb shows in-frame clones only, minus some. The data show some 98,000 clones, roughly 76% seen once. Trimming left V 4 bases short and J 5 bases short, with 13 bases between. The CDR3 has 14 amino acids. From germline, CDR1 is SGHDT and CDR2 YYEEEE. The receptor was derived from a human donor in good health. Sample: PBMCs. J is TRBJ2-1 and V is TRBV5-6; the D gene is possibly TRBD2 (5 bases). Written as DNA, the CDR3 is TGTGCCAGCAGCCCGAGCGGCGGTAACAATGAGCAGTTCTTC. Amino acids: CASSPSGGNNEQFF.